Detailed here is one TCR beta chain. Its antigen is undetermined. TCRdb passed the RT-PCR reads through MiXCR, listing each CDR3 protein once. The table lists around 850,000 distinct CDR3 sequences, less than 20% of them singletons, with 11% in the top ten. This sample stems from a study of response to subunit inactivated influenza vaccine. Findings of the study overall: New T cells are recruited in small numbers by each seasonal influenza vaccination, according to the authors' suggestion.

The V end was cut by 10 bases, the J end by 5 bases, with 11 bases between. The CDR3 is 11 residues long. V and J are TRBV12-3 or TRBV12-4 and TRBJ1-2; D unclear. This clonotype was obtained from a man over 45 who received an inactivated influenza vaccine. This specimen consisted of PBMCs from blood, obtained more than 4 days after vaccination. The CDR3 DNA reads TGTGCCACCCGGTACAGTTATGGCTACACCTTC. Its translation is CATRYSYGYTF.